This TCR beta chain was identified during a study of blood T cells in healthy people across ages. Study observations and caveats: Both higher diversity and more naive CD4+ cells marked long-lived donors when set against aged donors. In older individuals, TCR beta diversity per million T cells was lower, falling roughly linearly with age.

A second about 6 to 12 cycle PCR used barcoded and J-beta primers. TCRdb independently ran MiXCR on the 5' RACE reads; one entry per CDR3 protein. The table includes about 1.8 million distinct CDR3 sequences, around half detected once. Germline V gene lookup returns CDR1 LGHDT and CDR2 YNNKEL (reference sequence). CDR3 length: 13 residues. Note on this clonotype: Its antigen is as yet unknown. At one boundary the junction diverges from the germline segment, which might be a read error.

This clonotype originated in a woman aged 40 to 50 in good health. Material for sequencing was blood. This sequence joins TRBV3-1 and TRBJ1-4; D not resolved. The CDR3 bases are TGTGCCAGCAGCCAAGATCTTGATGAAAAGCTGTTTTTT. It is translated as CASSQDLDEKLFF.